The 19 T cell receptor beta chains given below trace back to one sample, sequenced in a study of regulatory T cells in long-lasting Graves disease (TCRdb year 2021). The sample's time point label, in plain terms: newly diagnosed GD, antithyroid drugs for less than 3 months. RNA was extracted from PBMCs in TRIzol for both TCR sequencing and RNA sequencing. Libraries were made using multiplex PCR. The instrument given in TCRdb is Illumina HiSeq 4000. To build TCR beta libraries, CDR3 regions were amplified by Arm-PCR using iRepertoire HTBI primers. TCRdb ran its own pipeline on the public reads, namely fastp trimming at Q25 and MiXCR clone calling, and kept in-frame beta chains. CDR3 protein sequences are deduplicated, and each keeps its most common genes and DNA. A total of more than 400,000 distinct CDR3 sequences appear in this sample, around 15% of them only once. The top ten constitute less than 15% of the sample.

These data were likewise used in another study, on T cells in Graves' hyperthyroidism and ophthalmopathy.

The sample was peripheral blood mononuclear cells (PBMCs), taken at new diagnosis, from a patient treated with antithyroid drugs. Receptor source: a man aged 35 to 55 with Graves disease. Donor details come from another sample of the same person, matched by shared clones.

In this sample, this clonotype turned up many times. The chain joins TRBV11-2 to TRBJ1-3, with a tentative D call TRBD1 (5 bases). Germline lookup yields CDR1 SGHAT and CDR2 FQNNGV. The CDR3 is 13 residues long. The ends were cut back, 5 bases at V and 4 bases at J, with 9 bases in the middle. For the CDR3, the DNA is TGTGCCAGCAGCCCCCGGGGGGGAAACACCATATATTTT. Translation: CASSPRGGNTIYF.

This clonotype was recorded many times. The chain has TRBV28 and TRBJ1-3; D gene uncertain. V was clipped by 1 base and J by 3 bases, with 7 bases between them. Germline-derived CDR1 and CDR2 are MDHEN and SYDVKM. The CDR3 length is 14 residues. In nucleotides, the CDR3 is TGTGCCAGCAGTTTATCCCCCGTTGGAAACACCATATATTTT. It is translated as CASSLSPVGNTIYF.

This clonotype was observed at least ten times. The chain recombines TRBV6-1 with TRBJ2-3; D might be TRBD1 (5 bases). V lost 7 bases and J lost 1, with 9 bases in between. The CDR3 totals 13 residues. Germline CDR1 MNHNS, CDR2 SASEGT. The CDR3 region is CASKSRGTDTQYF. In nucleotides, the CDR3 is TGTGCCAGCAAAAGCAGGGGCACAGATACGCAGTATTTT.

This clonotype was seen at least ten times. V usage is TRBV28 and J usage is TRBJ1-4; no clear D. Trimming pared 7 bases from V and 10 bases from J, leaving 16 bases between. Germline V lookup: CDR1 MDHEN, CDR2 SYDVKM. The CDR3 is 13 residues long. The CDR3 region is CASTPGLIAKLFF. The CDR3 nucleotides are TGTGCCAGCACCCCCGGACTGATTGCAAAACTGTTTTTT.

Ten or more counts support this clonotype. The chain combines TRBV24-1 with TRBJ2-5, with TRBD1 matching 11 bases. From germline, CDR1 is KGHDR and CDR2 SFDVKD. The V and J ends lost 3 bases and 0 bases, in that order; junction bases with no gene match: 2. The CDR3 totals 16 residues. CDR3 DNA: TGTGCCACCAGTGATCCGGGACAGGGGGACCAAGAGACCCAGTACTTC. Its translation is CATSDPGQGDQETQYF.

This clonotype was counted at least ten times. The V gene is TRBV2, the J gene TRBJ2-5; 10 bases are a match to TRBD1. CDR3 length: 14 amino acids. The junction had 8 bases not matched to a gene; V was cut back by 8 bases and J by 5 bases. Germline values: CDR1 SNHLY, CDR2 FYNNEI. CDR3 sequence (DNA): TGTGCCAGCGCGGGGACAGGGGTGGGGGAGACCCAGTACTTC. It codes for CASAGTGVGETQYF.

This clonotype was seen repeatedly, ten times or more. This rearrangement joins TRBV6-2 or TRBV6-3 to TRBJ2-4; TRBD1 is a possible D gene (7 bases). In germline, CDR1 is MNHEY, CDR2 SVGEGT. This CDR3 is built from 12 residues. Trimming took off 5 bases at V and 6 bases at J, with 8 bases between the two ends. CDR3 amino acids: CASSQGGNIQYF. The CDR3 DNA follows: TGTGCCAGCAGTCAGGGGGGAAACATTCAGTACTTC.

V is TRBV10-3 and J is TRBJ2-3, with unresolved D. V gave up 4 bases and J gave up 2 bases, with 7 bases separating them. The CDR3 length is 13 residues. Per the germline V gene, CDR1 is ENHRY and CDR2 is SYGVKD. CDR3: CAISGAATDTQYF. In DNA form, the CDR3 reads TGTGCCATCAGTGGAGCAGCCACAGATACGCAGTATTTT.

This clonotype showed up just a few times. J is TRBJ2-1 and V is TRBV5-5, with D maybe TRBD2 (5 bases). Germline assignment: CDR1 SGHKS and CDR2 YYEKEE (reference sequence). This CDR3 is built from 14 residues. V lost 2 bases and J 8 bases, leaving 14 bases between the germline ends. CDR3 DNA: TGTGCCAGCAGCTTTAGCGCCCGGCGGGATGAGCAGTTCTTC. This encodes CASSFSARRDEQFF.

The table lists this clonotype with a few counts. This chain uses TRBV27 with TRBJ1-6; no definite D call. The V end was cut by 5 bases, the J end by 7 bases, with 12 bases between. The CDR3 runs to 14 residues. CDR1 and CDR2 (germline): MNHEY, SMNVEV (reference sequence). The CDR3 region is CASSLQVKNSPLHF. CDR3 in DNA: TGTGCCAGCAGTCTCCAAGTTAAGAATTCACCCCTCCACTTT.

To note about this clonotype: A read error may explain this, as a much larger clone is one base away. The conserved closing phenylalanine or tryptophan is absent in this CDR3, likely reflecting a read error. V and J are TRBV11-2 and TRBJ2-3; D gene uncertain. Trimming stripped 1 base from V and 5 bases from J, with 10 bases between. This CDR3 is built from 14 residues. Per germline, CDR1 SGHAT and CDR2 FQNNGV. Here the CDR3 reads CASSLGSRVDTQYL. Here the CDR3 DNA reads TGTGCCAGCAGCTTAGGGAGCCGGGTAGATACGCAGTATTTG.

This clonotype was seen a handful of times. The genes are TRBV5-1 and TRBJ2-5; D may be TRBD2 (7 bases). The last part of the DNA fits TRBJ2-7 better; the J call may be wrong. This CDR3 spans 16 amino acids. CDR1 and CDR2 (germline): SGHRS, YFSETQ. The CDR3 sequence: CASSSSRGDTGYEQYF. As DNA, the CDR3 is TGCGCCAGCAGCTCTTCCCGGGGGGACACGGGCTACGAGCAGTACTTC.

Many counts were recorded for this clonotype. This CDR3 reads CASSSGGRIYEQYF. The DNA of the CDR3 is TGTGCCAGCAGTTCTGGCGGGAGGATCTACGAGCAGTACTTC. The chain joins TRBV6-2 or TRBV6-3 to TRBJ2-7; 8 bases align to TRBD2. The germline CDR1 and CDR2 sequences are MNHEY and SVGEGT. V shed 4 bases and J 3 bases; nucleotides not matched to a gene: 5. The length of the CDR3 is 14 residues.

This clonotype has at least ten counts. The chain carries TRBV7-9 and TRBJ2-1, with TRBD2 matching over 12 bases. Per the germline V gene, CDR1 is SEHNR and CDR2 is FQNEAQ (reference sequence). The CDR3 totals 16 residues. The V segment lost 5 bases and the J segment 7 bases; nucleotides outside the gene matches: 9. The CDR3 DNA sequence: TGTGCCAGCAGCCCGACTAGCGGGAGATTTAAGAATGAGCAGTTCTTC. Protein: CASSPTSGRFKNEQFF.

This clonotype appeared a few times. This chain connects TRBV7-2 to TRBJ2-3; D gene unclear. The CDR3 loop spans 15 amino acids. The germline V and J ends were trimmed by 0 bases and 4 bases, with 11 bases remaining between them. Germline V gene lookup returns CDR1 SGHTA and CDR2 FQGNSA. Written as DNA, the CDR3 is TGTGCCAGCAGCTTAGCGTTTCTCGCGGCAGATACGCAGTATTTT. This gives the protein CASSLAFLAADTQYF.

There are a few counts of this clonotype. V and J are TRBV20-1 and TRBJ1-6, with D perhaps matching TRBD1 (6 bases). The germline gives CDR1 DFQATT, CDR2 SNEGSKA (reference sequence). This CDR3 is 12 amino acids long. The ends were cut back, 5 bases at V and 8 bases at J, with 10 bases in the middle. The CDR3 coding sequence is TGCAGTGCTGGAGGGGGAGATTCACCCCTCCACTTT. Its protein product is CSAGGGDSPLHF.

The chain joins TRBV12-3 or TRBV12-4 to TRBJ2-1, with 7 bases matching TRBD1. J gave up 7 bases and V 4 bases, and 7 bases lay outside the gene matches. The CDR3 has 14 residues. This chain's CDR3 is CASSSRDRRNEQFF. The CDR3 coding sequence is TGTGCCAGCAGTTCACGGGACAGAAGGAATGAGCAGTTCTTC.

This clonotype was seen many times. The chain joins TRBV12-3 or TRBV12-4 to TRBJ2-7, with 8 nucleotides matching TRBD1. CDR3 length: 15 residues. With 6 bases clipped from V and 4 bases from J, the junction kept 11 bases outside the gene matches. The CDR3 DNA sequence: TGTGCCAGCAGCCCGCCGAGACAGGGGATTTACGAGCAGTACTTC. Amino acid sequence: CASSPPRQGIYEQYF.

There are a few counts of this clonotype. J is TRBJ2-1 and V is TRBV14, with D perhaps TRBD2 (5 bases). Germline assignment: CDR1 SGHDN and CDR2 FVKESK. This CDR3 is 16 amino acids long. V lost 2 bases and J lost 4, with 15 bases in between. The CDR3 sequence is CASSQRGGLGYNEQFF. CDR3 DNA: TGTGCCAGCAGCCAAAGAGGCGGGCTGGGTTACAATGAGCAGTTCTTC.